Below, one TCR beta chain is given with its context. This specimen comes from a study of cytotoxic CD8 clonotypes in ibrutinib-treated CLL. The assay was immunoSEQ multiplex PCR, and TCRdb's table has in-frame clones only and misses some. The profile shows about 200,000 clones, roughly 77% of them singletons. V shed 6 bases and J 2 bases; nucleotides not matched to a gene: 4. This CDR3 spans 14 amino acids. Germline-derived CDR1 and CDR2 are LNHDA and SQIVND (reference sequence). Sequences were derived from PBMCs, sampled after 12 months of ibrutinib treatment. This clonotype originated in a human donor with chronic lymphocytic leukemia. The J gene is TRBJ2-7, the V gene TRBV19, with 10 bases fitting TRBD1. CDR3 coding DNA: TGTGCCAGTAGATTGGGACAGGGGACCTACGAGCAGTACTTC. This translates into CASRLGQGTYEQYF.